Below, one T cell receptor beta chain is given with its context. Antigen: not known. Vbeta (60) and Jbeta (13) primers were used in the PCR. Generated by immunoSEQ multiplex PCR, the TCRdb table keeps only in-frame clones and is missing some. The profile shows around 130,000 clones, 82% of them singletons. The record originates from a study of cytomegalovirus exposure and HLA in healthy donors. General study findings and limits: TCR association rates varied by HLA locus in a later analysis, with DRB1 highest and HLA-C lowest. While the bulk of TCR sequences proved rare, some public TCRs turned up in many donors.

The TCR was taken from a woman aged 18-30 years in good health and CMV-seronegative. The sample was PBMCs.

The CDR3 loop reads CASRKGTSGDPSTDTQYF. In DNA, the CDR3 is TGCGCCAGCAGGAAGGGGACTAGCGGAGACCCTAGCACAGATACGCAGTATTTT. J is TRBJ2-3 and V is TRBV5-1, with 11 bases identical to TRBD2. Germline V gene data show CDR1 as SGHRS and CDR2 as YFSETQ. The CDR3 sequence is 18 residues long. The ends lost 5 bases at V and 0 bases at J; junction bases unmatched: 11.